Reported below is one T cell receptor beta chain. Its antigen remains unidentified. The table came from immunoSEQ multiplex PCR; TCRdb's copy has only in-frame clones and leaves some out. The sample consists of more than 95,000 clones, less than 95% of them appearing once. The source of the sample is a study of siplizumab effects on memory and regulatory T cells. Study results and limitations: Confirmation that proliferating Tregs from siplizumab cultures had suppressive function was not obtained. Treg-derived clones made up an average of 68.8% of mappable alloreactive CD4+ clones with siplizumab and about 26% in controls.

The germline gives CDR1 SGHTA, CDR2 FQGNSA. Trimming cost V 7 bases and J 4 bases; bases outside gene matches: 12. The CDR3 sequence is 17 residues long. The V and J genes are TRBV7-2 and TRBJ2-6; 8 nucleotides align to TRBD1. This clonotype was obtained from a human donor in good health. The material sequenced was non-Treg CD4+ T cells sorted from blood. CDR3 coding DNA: TGTGCCAGCACAAACGAGCAGGGGGCGCCGGGGGCCAACGTCCTGACTTTC. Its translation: CASTNEQGAPGANVLTF.